In this sample, the clone carrying this T cell receptor (beta chain) is medium-sized. Its antigen is as yet unknown. This sample is drawn from a study of early T cells in non-severe SARS-CoV-2 infection. Overall study: Bulk RNA isolated from unsorted whole blood underwent sequencing; chains were not paired. General study findings and limits: Sequences matched to VDJdb favored anti-spike CD8 responses, while private and CD4 specificities were missed.

Attachment of unique molecular identifiers was made to individual cDNA molecules. Using its own MiXCR run on the 5' RACE reads, TCRdb lists one record per CDR3 protein. Among tens of thousands of distinct CDR3 sequences listed, roughly 4.2% were seen once. In germline, CDR1 is SGHAT, CDR2 FQNNGV. The length of the CDR3 is 13 residues. Trimming took off 6 bases at V and 5 bases at J, with 14 bases between the two ends. V gene TRBV11-2 combines with J gene TRBJ2-7; D is perhaps TRBD1 (6 bases). Sequencing was carried out using whole blood. The clonotype originates from an adult who was a healthcare worker with PCR-confirmed SARS-CoV-2 infection or an uninfected control (not recorded which). DNA of the CDR3: TGTGCCAGCAGACCCAAAGGGGGTGACGAGCAGTACTTC. The encoded protein is CASRPKGGDEQYF.